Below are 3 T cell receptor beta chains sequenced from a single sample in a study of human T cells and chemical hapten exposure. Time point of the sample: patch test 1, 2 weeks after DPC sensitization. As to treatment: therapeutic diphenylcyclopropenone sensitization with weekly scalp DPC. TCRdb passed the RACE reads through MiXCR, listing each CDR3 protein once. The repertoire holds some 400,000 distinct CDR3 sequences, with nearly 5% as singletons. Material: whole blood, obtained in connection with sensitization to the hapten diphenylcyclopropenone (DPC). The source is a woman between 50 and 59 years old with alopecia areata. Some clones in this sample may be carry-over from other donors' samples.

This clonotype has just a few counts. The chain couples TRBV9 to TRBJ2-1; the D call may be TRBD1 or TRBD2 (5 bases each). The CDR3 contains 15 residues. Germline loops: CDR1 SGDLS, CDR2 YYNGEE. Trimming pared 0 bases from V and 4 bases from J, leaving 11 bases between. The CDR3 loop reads CASSVVWDGYNEQFF. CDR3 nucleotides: TGTGCCAGCAGCGTAGTGTGGGACGGTTACAATGAGCAGTTCTTC.

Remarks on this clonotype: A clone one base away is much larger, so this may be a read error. The CDR3 DNA is TGTGCAAGTCGCTTAGTTCGTTGCACAGCCTATAATCAGCCCCAGCATTTT. It is translated as CASRLVRCTAYNQPQHF. This chain links TRBV12-2 with TRBJ1-5. TRBV12-2 is a known pseudogene. The CDR3 loop spans 17 amino acids.

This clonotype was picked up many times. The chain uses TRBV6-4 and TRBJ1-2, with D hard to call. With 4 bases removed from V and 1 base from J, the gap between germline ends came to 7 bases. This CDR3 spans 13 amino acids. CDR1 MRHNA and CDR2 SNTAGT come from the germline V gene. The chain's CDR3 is CASSAGDNYGYTF. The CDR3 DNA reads TGTGCCAGCAGTGCAGGTGATAACTATGGCTACACCTTC.